A single sample gave rise to the 18 T cell receptor beta chains below, sequenced in a study of tumor-infiltrating lymphocytes in localized non-small cell lung cancer. TCRdb's table, derived via immunoSEQ multiplex PCR, lists solely in-frame clones and lacks some. Here the sample spans more than 10,000 clones, 70% to 90% being singletons. Sequences were obtained from uninvolved lung tissue not adjacent to the tumor. The receptors stem from a human donor with non-small cell lung cancer.

This clone was detected only once. The genes are TRBV28 and TRBJ2-7; TRBD1 matches 9 bases. Germline CDR1 and CDR2: MDHEN and SYDVKM. V was pared by 4 bases and J by 4 bases, with 11 bases of the junction left unmatched. This CDR3 is 16 amino acids long. The CDR3 bases are TGTGCCAGCAGTTCCCCCGGGACAGGGATCTCTTACGAGCAGTACTTC. Its translation: CASSSPGTGISYEQYF.

The chain joins TRBV7-6 to TRBJ2-5, with unresolved D. The CDR3 is 13 amino acids. V lost 2 bases, J lost 5 bases, and 9 bases lay in between. Germline values: CDR1 SGHVS, CDR2 FNYEAQ. Here the CDR3 reads CASSLNHGETQYF. CDR3 in DNA: TGTGCCAGCAGCTTAAACCATGGGGAGACCCAGTACTTC.

Here the CDR3 DNA reads TGTGCCAGCAGTAGCCGGTACAGTGGCAATAGCAATCAGCCCCAGCATTTT. This sequence encodes CASSSRYSGNSNQPQHF. The rearrangement uses TRBV28 and TRBJ1-5; D remains unclear. V was clipped by 5 bases and J by 0 bases, with 17 bases between them. The V gene's germline CDR1 is MDHEN and CDR2 SYDVKM. The CDR3 is 17 residues long.

This clone was seen only once. The chain has TRBV5-6 and TRBJ1-5; 7 nucleotides line up with TRBD1. J lost 4 bases, V lost 1 base, and 5 bases had no gene match. Per germline, CDR1 SGHDT and CDR2 YYEEEE. The CDR3 spans 15 residues. CDR3 amino acids: CASSLRTGGNQPQHF. CDR3 DNA sequence: TGTGCCAGCAGCTTGAGGACAGGAGGAAATCAGCCCCAGCATTTT.

V is TRBV6-1 and J is TRBJ1-2; D gene ambiguous. The V gene lost 5 bases and the J gene lost 12 bases, with 13 bases spanning the gap. The CDR3 extends over 11 amino acids. CDR1 is MNHNS, CDR2 SASEGT, per germline. CDR3: CASSRDLGDTF. The CDR3 nucleotides read TGTGCCAGCAGTCGAGACCTAGGTGACACCTTC.

The genes are TRBV5-6 and TRBJ2-2; tentatively, D is TRBD2 (6 bases). V lost 4 bases, J lost 5 bases, and 12 bases lay in between. The CDR3 contains 14 residues. Germline values: CDR1 SGHDT, CDR2 YYEEEE. The CDR3 protein is CASSPGGGTGELFF. In DNA form, the CDR3 reads TGTGCCAGCAGCCCCGGAGGAGGGACCGGGGAGCTGTTTTTT.

The gene calls are TRBV11-1 and TRBJ1-1; D call uncertain. V lost 4 bases, J lost 7 bases, and 13 bases lay in between. The germline CDR1 and CDR2 sequences are SGHAT and FQDESV (reference sequence). The CDR3 extends over 13 amino acids. This chain's CDR3 is CASSSLGGSEAFF. The CDR3, as DNA: TGTGCCAGCAGCTCCCTGGGCGGTAGTGAAGCTTTCTTT.

The V call is TRBV2, the J call TRBJ1-5, with 9 bases aligning to TRBD1. The V segment lost 4 bases and the J segment 5 bases; nucleotides outside the gene matches: 3. In germline, CDR1 is SNHLY, CDR2 FYNNEI. The length of the CDR3 is 14 residues. In DNA form, the CDR3 reads TGTGCCAGCAGTGCCCGGACAGGGGATCAGCCCCAGCATTTT. This gives the protein CASSARTGDQPQHF.

This chain uses TRBV6-4 with TRBJ2-3, with 9 bases matching TRBD1. CDR3 length: 14 residues. V was pared by 2 bases and J by 5 bases, with 2 bases of the junction left unmatched. From germline, CDR1 is MRHNA and CDR2 SNTAGT. The CDR3 sequence: CASSDPDRGDTQYF. CDR3 bases: TGTGCCAGCAGTGACCCGGACAGGGGAGATACGCAGTATTTT.

The chain recombines TRBV2 with TRBJ1-3; no reliable D call. Germline V gives CDR1 SNHLY, CDR2 FYNNEI. CDR3 size: 13 residues. Trimming stripped 3 bases from V and 9 bases from J, with 12 bases between. DNA of the CDR3: TGTGCCAGCAGTGAGGTGGGATCCAGCACCATATATTTT. Protein sequence: CASSEVGSSTIYF.

The genes are TRBV5-4 and TRBJ1-4; 8 bases line up with TRBD1. Germline V lookup: CDR1 SGHNT, CDR2 YYREEE (reference sequence). CDR3 length: 14 amino acids. J gave up 8 bases and V 3 bases, and 6 bases lay outside the gene matches. CDR3 loop: CASSSGQGHEKLFF. In DNA, the CDR3 is TGTGCCAGCAGCTCTGGACAGGGTCACGAAAAACTGTTTTTT. The full variable domain, completed using reference TRBV5-4 and TRBJ1-4, is ETGVTQSPTHLIKTRGQQVTLRCSSQSGHNTVSWYQQALGQGPQFIFQYYREEENGRGNFPPRFSGLQFPNYSSELNVNALELDDSALYLCASSSGQGHEKLFFGSGTQLSVL.

This clone showed up just a few times. V usage is TRBV28 and J usage is TRBJ1-2; 9 bases map to TRBD1. Trimming at V came to 5 bases and at J to 10 bases, leaving 11 bases not matched to a gene. Germline V CDR1 and CDR2: MDHEN, SYDVKM. CDR3 length: 14 amino acids. CDR3 DNA: TGTGCCAGCAGTACCTACGGGGACAGGGTTATCTACACCTTC. Its protein is CASSTYGDRVIYTF.

The V gene is TRBV19, the J gene TRBJ1-2, with TRBD1 identical over 8 bases. V lost 5 bases and J lost 7; bases outside the gene matches: 12. Germline CDR1 LNHDA, CDR2 SQIVND (reference sequence). The CDR3 covers 15 residues. The CDR3 region has the DNA TGTGCCAGTAGTGTACAGACAGGGGATTTTGGTGGCTACACCTTC. It encodes CASSVQTGDFGGYTF.

This clone was counted a few times. This rearrangement joins TRBV7-9 to TRBJ1-1; 10 bases map to TRBD1. With 5 bases clipped from V and 7 bases from J, the junction kept 10 bases outside the gene matches. CDR1 SEHNR and CDR2 FQNEAQ come from the germline V gene (reference sequence). The length of the CDR3 is 15 residues. DNA of the CDR3: TGTGCCAGCAGCGGGACAGGGGCAATGGGGAGTGAAGCTTTCTTT. This encodes CASSGTGAMGSEAFF.

The chain employs TRBV2 and TRBJ1-1; weak D call: TRBD1 (5 bases). Between the trimmed V and J ends, which lost 1 base and 3 bases, there was a span of 9 bases. Germline CDR1 SNHLY, CDR2 FYNNEI. The CDR3 sequence is 14 residues long. CDR3 protein: CASSEGGRDTEAFF. For the CDR3, the DNA is TGTGCCAGCAGTGAAGGGGGACGGGACACTGAAGCTTTCTTT.

This chain links TRBV7-8 with TRBJ2-5, with D maybe TRBD1 (5 bases). The CDR3 consists of 14 residues. Germline CDR1 is SGHVS and CDR2 is FQNEAQ. Between the trimmed V and J ends, which lost 4 bases and 4 bases, there was a span of 13 bases. The CDR3 nucleotides read TGTGCCAGCAGCTCGCCCGGCGACAGAGAGACCCAGTACTTC. The encoded protein is CASSSPGDRETQYF.

The chain employs TRBV6-1 and TRBJ2-7; unclear D gene. V was shortened by 6 bases and J by 1 base, with 10 bases between the two germline ends. Per germline, CDR1 MNHNS and CDR2 SASEGT. The CDR3 extends over 13 amino acids. CDR3 in DNA: TGTGCCAGCAGGCCGGGCCTATCCTACGAGCAGTACTTC. Its translation: CASRPGLSYEQYF.

The V and J genes are TRBV28 and TRBJ2-7, with D possibly being TRBD1 (5 bases). The CDR3 extends over 12 amino acids. Trimming left V 6 bases short and J 4 bases short, with 10 bases between. Per the germline V gene, CDR1 is MDHEN and CDR2 is SYDVKM. Here the CDR3 DNA reads TGTGCCAGCAGATCGACAGCGTACGAGCAGTACTTC. This translates into CASRSTAYEQYF.